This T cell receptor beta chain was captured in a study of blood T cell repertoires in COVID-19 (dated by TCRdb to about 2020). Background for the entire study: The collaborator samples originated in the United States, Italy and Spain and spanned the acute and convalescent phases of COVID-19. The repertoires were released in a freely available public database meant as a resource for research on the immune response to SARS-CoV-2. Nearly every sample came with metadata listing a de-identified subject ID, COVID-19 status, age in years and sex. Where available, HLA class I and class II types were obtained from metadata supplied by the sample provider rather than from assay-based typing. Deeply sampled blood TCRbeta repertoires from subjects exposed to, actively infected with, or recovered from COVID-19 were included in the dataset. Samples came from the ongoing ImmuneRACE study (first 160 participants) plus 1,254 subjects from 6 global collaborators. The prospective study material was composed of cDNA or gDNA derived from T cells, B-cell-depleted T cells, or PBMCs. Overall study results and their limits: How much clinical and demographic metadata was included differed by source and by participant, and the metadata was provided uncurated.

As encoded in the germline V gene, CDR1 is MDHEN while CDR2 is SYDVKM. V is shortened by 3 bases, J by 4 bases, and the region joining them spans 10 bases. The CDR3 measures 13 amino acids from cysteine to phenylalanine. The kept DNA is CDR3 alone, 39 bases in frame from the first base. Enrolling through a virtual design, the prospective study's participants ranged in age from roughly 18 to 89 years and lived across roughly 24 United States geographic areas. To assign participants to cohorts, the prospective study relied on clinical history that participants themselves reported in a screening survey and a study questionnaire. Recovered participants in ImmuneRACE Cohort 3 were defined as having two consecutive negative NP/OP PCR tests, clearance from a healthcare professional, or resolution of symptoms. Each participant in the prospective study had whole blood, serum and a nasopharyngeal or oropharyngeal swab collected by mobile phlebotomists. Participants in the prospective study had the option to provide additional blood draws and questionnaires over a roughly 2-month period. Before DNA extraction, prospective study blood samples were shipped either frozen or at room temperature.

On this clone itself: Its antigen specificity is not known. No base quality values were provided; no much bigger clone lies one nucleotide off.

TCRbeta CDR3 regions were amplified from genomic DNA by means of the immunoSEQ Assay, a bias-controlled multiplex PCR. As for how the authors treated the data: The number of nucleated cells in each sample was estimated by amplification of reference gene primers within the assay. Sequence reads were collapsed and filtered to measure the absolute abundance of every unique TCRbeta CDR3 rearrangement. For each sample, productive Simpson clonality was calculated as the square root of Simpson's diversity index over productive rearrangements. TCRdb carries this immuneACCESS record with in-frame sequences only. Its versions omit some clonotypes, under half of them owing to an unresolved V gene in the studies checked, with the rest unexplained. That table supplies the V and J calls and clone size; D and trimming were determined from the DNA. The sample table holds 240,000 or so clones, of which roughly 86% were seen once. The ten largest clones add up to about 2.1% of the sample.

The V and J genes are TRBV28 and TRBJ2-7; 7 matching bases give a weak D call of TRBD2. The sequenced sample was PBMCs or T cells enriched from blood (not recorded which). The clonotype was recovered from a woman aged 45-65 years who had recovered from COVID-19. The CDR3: CASSFGGLYEQYF. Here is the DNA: TGTGCCAGCAGTTTCGGGGGGCTTTACGAGCAGTACTTC.